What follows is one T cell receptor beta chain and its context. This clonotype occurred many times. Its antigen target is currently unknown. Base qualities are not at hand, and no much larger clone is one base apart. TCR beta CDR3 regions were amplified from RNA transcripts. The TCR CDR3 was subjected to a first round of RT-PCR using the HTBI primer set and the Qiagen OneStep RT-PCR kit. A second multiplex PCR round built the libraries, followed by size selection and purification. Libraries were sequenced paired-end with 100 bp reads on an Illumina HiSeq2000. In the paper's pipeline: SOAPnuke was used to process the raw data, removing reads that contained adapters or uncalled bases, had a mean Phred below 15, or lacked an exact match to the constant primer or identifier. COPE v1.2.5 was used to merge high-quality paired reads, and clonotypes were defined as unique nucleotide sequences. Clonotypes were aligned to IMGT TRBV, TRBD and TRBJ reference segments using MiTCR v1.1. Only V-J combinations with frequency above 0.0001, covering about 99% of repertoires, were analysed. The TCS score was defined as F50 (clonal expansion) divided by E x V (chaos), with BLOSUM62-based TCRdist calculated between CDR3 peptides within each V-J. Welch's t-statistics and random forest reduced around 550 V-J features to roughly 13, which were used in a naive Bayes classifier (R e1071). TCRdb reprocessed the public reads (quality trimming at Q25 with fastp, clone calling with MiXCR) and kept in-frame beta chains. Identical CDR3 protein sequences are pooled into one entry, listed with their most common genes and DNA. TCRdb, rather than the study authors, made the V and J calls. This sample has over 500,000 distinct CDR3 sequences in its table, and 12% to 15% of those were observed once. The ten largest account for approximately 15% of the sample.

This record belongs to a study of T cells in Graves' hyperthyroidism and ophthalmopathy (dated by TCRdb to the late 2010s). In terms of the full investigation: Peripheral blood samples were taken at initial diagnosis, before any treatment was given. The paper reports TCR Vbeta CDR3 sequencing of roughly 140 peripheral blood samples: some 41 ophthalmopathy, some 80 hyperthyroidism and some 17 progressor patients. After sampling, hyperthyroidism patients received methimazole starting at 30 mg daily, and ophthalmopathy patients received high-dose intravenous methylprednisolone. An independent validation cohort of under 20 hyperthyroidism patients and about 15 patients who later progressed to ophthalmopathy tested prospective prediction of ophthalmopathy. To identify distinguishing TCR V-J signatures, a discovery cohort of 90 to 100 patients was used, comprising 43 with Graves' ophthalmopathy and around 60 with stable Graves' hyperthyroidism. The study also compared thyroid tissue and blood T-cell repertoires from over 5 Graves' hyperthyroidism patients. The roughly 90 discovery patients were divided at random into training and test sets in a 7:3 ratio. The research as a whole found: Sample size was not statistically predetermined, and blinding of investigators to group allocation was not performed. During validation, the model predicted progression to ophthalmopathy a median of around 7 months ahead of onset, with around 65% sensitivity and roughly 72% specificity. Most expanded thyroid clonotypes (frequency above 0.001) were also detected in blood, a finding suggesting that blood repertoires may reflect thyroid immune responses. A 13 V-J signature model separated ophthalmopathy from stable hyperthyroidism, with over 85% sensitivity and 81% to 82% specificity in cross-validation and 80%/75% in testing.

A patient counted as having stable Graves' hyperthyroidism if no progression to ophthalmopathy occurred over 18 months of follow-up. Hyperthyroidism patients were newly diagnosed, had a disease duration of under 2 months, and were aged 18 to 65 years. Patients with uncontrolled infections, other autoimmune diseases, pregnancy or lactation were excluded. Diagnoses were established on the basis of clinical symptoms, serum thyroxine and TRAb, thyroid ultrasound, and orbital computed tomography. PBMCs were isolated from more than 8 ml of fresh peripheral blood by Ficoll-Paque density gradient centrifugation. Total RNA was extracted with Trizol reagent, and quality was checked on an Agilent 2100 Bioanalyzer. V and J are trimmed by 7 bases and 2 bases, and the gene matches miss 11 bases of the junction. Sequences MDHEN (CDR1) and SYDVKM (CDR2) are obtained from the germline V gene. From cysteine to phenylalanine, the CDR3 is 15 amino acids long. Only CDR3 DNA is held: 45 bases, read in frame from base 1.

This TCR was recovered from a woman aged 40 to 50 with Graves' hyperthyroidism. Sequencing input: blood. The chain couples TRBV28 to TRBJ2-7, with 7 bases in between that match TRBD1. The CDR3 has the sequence CASTLVQGPPYEQYF. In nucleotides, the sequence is TGTGCCAGCACCTTAGTACAGGGGCCCCCCTACGAGCAGTACTTC.